This TCR beta chain appears in the sequencing data of a study of technical replicates of blood from several donors. Here immunoSEQ multiplex PCR was the method, and the copy in TCRdb shows in-frame clones only, minus some. The sample includes approximately 59,000 clones, around 88% of them seen just once. The germline V gene encodes CDR1 SGHRS and CDR2 YFSETQ. Trimming cost V 0 bases and J 2 bases, with 11 bases left between them. CDR3 size: 15 residues. This clonotype was sampled from a human donor in good health. Some clones in this sample may be carry-over from other donors' samples. Sequenced material: PBMCs. This chain uses TRBV5-1 with TRBJ2-5; maybe TRBD2 (6 bases). Written as DNA, the CDR3 is TGCGCCAGCAGCTTGGCGGGGGAGATTCAAGAGACCCAGTACTTC. Its translation is CASSLAGEIQETQYF.